These 22 T cell receptor beta chains were sequenced from one sample in a study of blood T cell repertoires in COVID-19. Assay: immunoSEQ multiplex PCR; the TCRdb copy retains only in-frame clones and omits some. The sample consists of 130,000 to 150,000 clones, 80% to 90% of them appearing once. Sequences were obtained from peripheral blood. The receptor source for this set is a woman aged 55-75 years with COVID-19, enrolled during active disease.

The V call is TRBV6-5, the J call TRBJ1-1; 7 nucleotides align to TRBD1. CDR1 is MNHEY, CDR2 SVGAGI, per germline. V shed 7 bases, J shed 5 bases, and the junction held 10 bases outside the gene matches. CDR3 length: 14 residues. The DNA of the CDR3 is TGTGCCAGCATGTGGAGGACAGGCAGGACTGAAGCTTTCTTT. Its protein is CASMWRTGRTEAFF.

The CDR3 here is CASSQGRTTTNYGYTF. The CDR3 bases are TGCGCCAGCAGCCAGGGGAGGACTACCACCAACTATGGCTACACCTTC. The chain couples TRBV4-1 to TRBJ1-2, with D unresolved. This CDR3 spans 16 amino acids. In germline, CDR1 is MGHRA, CDR2 YSYEKL. Trimming took off 3 bases at V and 2 bases at J, with 16 bases between the two ends.

This rearrangement joins TRBV5-1 to TRBJ1-5; perhaps TRBD1 as D (5 bases). Trimming stripped 4 bases from V and 4 bases from J, with 9 bases between. Germline V CDR1 and CDR2: SGHRS, YFSETQ. This CDR3 is built from 13 residues. CDR3 sequence: CASSRGPNQPQHF. The CDR3 region has the DNA TGCGCCAGCAGCAGGGGTCCTAATCAGCCCCAGCATTTT.

The chain uses TRBV20-1 and TRBJ2-7; D may be TRBD1 (5 bases). V lost 4 bases to trimming and J lost 6 bases, with 10 bases between them. Germline values: CDR1 DFQATT, CDR2 SNEGSKA (reference sequence). The CDR3 consists of 11 residues. The CDR3 DNA reads TGCAGTGCTACCGACAGAGGCGAGCAGTACTTC. Its translation is CSATDRGEQYF.

This rearrangement joins TRBV6-5 to TRBJ2-1, with 15 positions matching TRBD2. The germline CDR1 and CDR2 sequences are MNHEY and SVGAGI. The CDR3 runs 14 residues. With V trimmed by 6 bases and J by 12 bases, 6 bases remained unmatched. For the CDR3, the DNA is TGTGCCAGCAGCGCCGGACTAGCGGGGGGGTCGCAGTTCTTC. Amino acids: CASSAGLAGGSQFF.

This clone has a single count. The V call is TRBV18, the J call TRBJ2-7, with 9 positions matching TRBD1. Germline lookup yields CDR1 KGHSH and CDR2 LQKENI. The CDR3 runs 14 residues. The V and J ends lost 2 bases and 3 bases, in that order; junction bases with no gene match: 2. CDR3 sequence (DNA): TGTGCCAGCTCACCAGGGACAGGGTTCTACGAGCAGTACTTC. This translates into CASSPGTGFYEQYF.

The V and J genes are TRBV27 and TRBJ1-1; the D is unclear. The V end lost 6 bases, the J end lost 3 bases, and 14 bases lay between the germline ends. In germline, CDR1 is MNHEY, CDR2 SMNVEV (reference sequence). The CDR3 has 14 amino acids. CDR3 amino acids: CASRFNSGDTEAFF. The CDR3 nucleotides are TGTGCCAGCAGATTTAACAGCGGGGACACTGAAGCTTTCTTT.

V and J are TRBV7-3 and TRBJ2-5; 8 bases fit TRBD2. CDR1 is SGHTA and CDR2 is FQGTGA in the germline V gene. The CDR3 runs to 16 residues. V shed 1 base, J shed 1 base, and the junction held 5 bases outside the gene matches. CDR3 coding DNA: TGTGCCAGCAGCTTAAATCCTAGCGGGCTCCAAGAGACCCAGTACTTC. Its translation: CASSLNPSGLQETQYF.

The chain is built from TRBV30 and TRBJ1-2; 11 nucleotides line up with TRBD1. Germline assignment: CDR1 GTSNPN and CDR2 SVGIG (reference sequence). V shed 3 bases, J shed 13 bases, and the junction held 4 bases outside the gene matches. This CDR3 has 11 residues. CDR3 protein: CAWRGQGGSTF. For the CDR3, the DNA is TGTGCCTGGAGGGGACAGGGGGGATCCACCTTC.

The J gene is TRBJ2-7, the V gene TRBV9; TRBD2 is a possible D gene (6 bases). Germline lookup yields CDR1 SGDLS and CDR2 YYNGEE. This CDR3 has 13 residues. Trimming stripped 6 bases from V and 3 bases from J, with 13 bases between. In nucleotides, the CDR3 is TGTGCCAGCACCGCGACTAGGCTCTACGAGCAGTACTTC. Protein sequence: CASTATRLYEQYF. Filled out from reference TRBV9 and TRBJ2-7, the complete variable domain reads DSGVTQTPKHLITATGQRVTLRCSPRSGDLSVYWYQQSLDQGLQFLIQYYNGEERAKGNILERFSAQQFPDLHSELNLSSLELGDSALYFCASTATRLYEQYFGPGTRLTVT.

The chain recombines TRBV13 with TRBJ1-2; D not certain. Germline assignment: CDR1 PRHDT and CDR2 FYEKMQ (reference sequence). The CDR3 is 13 residues long. Trimming shortened V by 5 bases and J by 4 bases, and 11 bases separated the two germline ends. This chain's CDR3 is CASSPGVVYGYTF. CDR3 bases: TGTGCCAGCAGCCCCGGGGTCGTCTATGGCTACACCTTC.

The rearrangement uses TRBV4-1 and TRBJ1-6; 9 bases line up with TRBD1. Germline V gene lookup returns CDR1 MGHRA and CDR2 YSYEKL. This CDR3 comprises 20 residues. The ends lost 3 bases at V and 0 bases at J; junction bases unmatched: 12. The CDR3 coding sequence is TGCGCCAGCAGCCACCCCTCCGGGGGGACAGGGATCTCCTATAATTCACCCCTCCACTTT. As protein: CASSHPSGGTGISYNSPLHF.

V is TRBV29-1 and J is TRBJ1-2, with D possibly matching TRBD1 (5 bases). The CDR3 is 12 amino acids. The germline V gene encodes CDR1 SQVTM and CDR2 ANQGSEA. V was trimmed by 6 bases and J by 1 base, leaving 9 bases between them. CDR3 amino acids: CSVDTFNYGYTF. In DNA, the CDR3 is TGCAGCGTGGACACGTTTAACTATGGCTACACCTTC.

The chain links TRBV7-6 to TRBJ2-7; a possible D gene is TRBD1 (5 bases). V gave up 5 bases and J gave up 1 base, with 15 bases separating them. The germline CDR1 and CDR2 sequences are SGHVS and FNYEAQ. This CDR3 region has 15 residues. CDR3 bases: TGTGCCAGCAGCCCGGATCAGGGTTTTTCCTACGAGCAGTACTTC. Translated, it gives CASSPDQGFSYEQYF.

Points on this clone: A read error may produce the germline difference seen at one junction end. This rearrangement joins TRBV10-3 to TRBJ1-6; 7 nucleotides match TRBD1. Germline V gives CDR1 ENHRY, CDR2 SYGVKD. The CDR3 has 13 amino acids. The CDR3 DNA sequence: TGTGCCATCGGTGACAGGGAGGCTTCACCCCTCCACTTT. Translation gives CAIGDREASPLHF.

The chain couples TRBV21-1 to TRBJ1-6; the table names TRBD1, a call not compared with the DNA. TRBV21-1 represents a pseudogene. The CDR3 has 17 residues. CDR3 coding DNA: TGTGCCAGCAGCAAAGAGGGGAACAGCGAGACTGGCTCACCCCTCCACTTT. This sequence encodes CASSKEGNSETGSPLHF.

This clone came up a few times. The chain combines TRBV7-9 with TRBJ2-2, with TRBD1 matching 9 bases. The CDR3 has 15 amino acids. From germline, CDR1 is SEHNR and CDR2 FQNEAQ (reference sequence). Trimming cost V 5 bases and J 4 bases; bases outside gene matches: 5. CDR3 coding DNA: TGTGCCAGCAGCAGCCGGACAGGGGTCACCGGGGAGCTGTTTTTT. This gives the protein CASSSRTGVTGELFF.

The V and J genes are TRBV11-2 and TRBJ1-1; 8 bases align to TRBD1. Germline assignment: CDR1 SGHAT and CDR2 FQNNGV. The V segment lost 5 bases and the J segment 0 bases; nucleotides outside the gene matches: 8. The CDR3 runs 16 residues. The DNA for the CDR3 is TGTGCCAGCAGCCCTCCGGGGGACAGGCTGAACACTGAAGCTTTCTTT. Amino acids: CASSPPGDRLNTEAFF.

The table lists this clone with a count of one. This chain links TRBV7-2 with TRBJ2-1; 9 bases map to TRBD2. This CDR3 comprises 16 residues. The J segment lost 5 bases and the V segment lost 0 bases, leaving 5 bases of the junction unmatched. Germline CDR1 is SGHTA and CDR2 is FQGNSA. CDR3 coding DNA: TGTGCCAGCAGCTTAGCCCCAGCGGGGGGCCACAATGAGCAGTTCTTC. Amino acids: CASSLAPAGGHNEQFF.

The genes are TRBV28 and TRBJ2-1, with 7 bases aligning to TRBD2. Per the germline V gene, CDR1 is MDHEN and CDR2 is SYDVKM. The V gene end was trimmed by 6 bases and the J gene end by 7 bases; junction bases not matched to a gene: 9. This CDR3 comprises 14 residues. The CDR3 bases are TGTGCCAGCAGCCCTCGTAGCGGGCAAAATGAGCAGTTCTTC. Protein sequence: CASSPRSGQNEQFF.

The gene calls are TRBV10-2 and TRBJ2-5; D remains ambiguous. The CDR3 loop spans 14 amino acids. Trimming pared 7 bases from V and 1 base from J, leaving 13 bases between. From germline, CDR1 is WSHSY and CDR2 SAAADI. The CDR3 here is CASTEVSVQETQYF. The CDR3 DNA reads TGCGCCAGCACCGAGGTTTCAGTCCAAGAGACCCAGTACTTC.

The V gene is TRBV10-2, the J gene TRBJ1-5; perhaps TRBD1 as D (6 bases). Germline-derived CDR1 and CDR2 are WSHSY and SAAADI. The V gene lost 7 bases and the J gene lost 4 bases, with 14 bases spanning the gap. The CDR3 is made up of 14 amino acids. The CDR3 nucleotides read TGCGCCAGCAAAACAGGGAGATGGAATCAGCCCCAGCATTTT. Protein: CASKTGRWNQPQHF.